These 28 T cell receptor beta chains were all obtained from the same sample, sequenced in a study of cytomegalovirus exposure and HLA in healthy donors. With 60 Vbeta and 13 Jbeta primers, the PCR was carried out. The data were produced by immunoSEQ multiplex PCR, yet TCRdb's version contains in-frame clones alone and is incomplete. The profile covers 140,000 to 150,000 clones, with approximately 80% appearing a single time and nearly 4% taken by the ten largest. Sequenced: PBMCs. The receptors were gathered from a male donor in good health and CMV-seronegative.

The genes are TRBV2 and TRBJ2-2; 10 nucleotides align to TRBD1. Trimming took 7 bases from V and 2 from J; bases not matched to a gene: 10. CDR1 and CDR2 from the germline V gene are SNHLY and FYNNEI. The CDR3 runs to 17 residues. The CDR3 protein is CASTTPRDRGNTGELFF. CDR3 sequence (DNA): TGTGCCAGCACCACCCCCCGGGACAGGGGTAACACCGGGGAGCTGTTTTTT.

This clone appeared a few times. The chain is built from TRBV2 and TRBJ1-6, with 7 bases that match TRBD1. This CDR3 is 19 amino acids long. V shed 7 bases, J shed 2 bases, and the junction held 17 bases outside the gene matches. Per germline, CDR1 SNHLY and CDR2 FYNNEI. CDR3 loop: CASTSEGQSLITYNSPLHF. CDR3 nucleotide sequence: TGTGCCAGCACGTCCGAGGGACAGTCTTTAATTACCTATAATTCACCCCTCCACTTT.

J is TRBJ1-2 and V is TRBV4-1; D gene unclear. There are 17 residues in the CDR3. V gave up 0 bases and J gave up 4 bases, with 18 bases separating them. Germline CDR1 reads MGHRA; CDR2 reads YSYEKL. CDR3 nucleotides: TGCGCCAGCAGCCAAGACCCCGGCACCGGGAACCTCTATGGCTACACCTTC. Translated, it gives CASSQDPGTGNLYGYTF.

The chain joins TRBV15 to TRBJ1-1; no firm D call. Trimming removed 1 base from V and 12 bases from J, with 18 bases in between. From germline, CDR1 is LNHNV and CDR2 YYDKDF (reference sequence). This CDR3 comprises 14 residues. In nucleotides, the CDR3 is TGTGCCACCAGCAGAGGAGGAAGTATCCCCCTCTCTTTCTTT. Translation: CATSRGGSIPLSFF.

The chain carries TRBV6-1 and TRBJ2-7; TRBD2 aligns across 14 bases. CDR1 MNHNS and CDR2 SASEGT come from the germline V gene. The CDR3 covers 15 residues. Trimming cost V 4 bases and J 4 bases; bases outside gene matches: 3. CDR3 residues: CASSVGLAGVYEQYF. CDR3 nucleotides: TGTGCCAGCAGTGTGGGACTAGCGGGAGTGTACGAGCAGTACTTC.

V usage is TRBV1 and J usage is TRBJ2-7; whether TRBD2, the table's D call, matches the DNA was not checked. TRBV1 is a known pseudogene. CDR3 length: 16 residues. CDR3 amino acids: CTTSRGGAGSSYEQYF. The DNA for the CDR3 is TGCACCACAAGCCGAGGGGGGGCGGGATCCTCCTACGAGCAGTACTTC.

This sequence joins TRBV15 and TRBJ2-7, with 11 bases that match TRBD2. Germline V CDR1 and CDR2: LNHNV, YYDKDF (reference sequence). The junction had 3 bases not matched to a gene; V was cut back by 6 bases and J by 2 bases. The CDR3 length is 14 residues. The CDR3 nucleotides are TGTGCCACCAGTACTAGCGGGAGACCCTACGAGCAGTACTTC. Protein: CATSTSGRPYEQYF.

The chain couples TRBV6-5 to TRBJ2-7; 8 bases are a match to TRBD1. Germline lookup yields CDR1 MNHEY and CDR2 SVGAGI. Losses at the gene ends were 6 bases for V and 8 bases for J; bases not matched to a gene: 6. This CDR3 is built from 12 residues. The CDR3 loop reads CASRDRVGKQYF. CDR3 nucleotide sequence: TGTGCCAGCAGGGACAGGGTGGGGAAGCAGTACTTC.

The gene calls are TRBV27 and TRBJ1-2, with 11 bases fitting TRBD1. The V gene end was trimmed by 0 bases and the J gene end by 8 bases; junction bases not matched to a gene: 5. CDR3 size: 15 residues. CDR1 is MNHEY and CDR2 is SMNVEV in the germline V gene (reference sequence). DNA of the CDR3: TGTGCCAGCAGTTTATCGGACAGGGGGCGAGGAGGCTACACCTTC. Amino acids: CASSLSDRGRGGYTF.

The CDR3 loop reads CASSVAPQTGFSLDEQFF. The DNA for the CDR3 is TGTGCCAGCAGCGTAGCCCCCCAAACAGGGTTTAGCTTAGATGAGCAGTTCTTC. The rearrangement joins TRBV9 to TRBJ2-1, with D possibly matching TRBD1 (6 bases). Germline CDR1 SGDLS, CDR2 YYNGEE. V was trimmed by 0 bases and J by 8 bases, leaving 24 bases between them. The CDR3 is 18 residues long.

The sample holds a few counts of this clone. This rearrangement joins TRBV19 to TRBJ2-5; 9 nucleotides match TRBD1. V shed 8 bases, J shed 9 bases, and the junction held 19 bases outside the gene matches. Looked up from germline, CDR1 is LNHDA and CDR2 is SQIVND (reference sequence). The CDR3 is 16 amino acids. This CDR3 reads CASLPSRVPGQGAQYF. CDR3 in DNA: TGTGCCAGTCTCCCTTCGAGGGTTCCGGGACAGGGAGCCCAGTACTTC.

This clone was seen a handful of times. The chain links TRBV5-6 to TRBJ2-7; possible D gene TRBD1, 6 bases. Germline CDR1 reads SGHDT; CDR2 reads YYEEEE. The V gene lost 5 bases and the J gene lost 3 bases, with 18 bases spanning the gap. The CDR3 is 15 residues long. CDR3 coding DNA: TGTGCCAGCAGTTCAACAGGGCACTTATACTACGAGCAGTACTTC. Translated: CASSSTGHLYYEQYF. The variable domain in full, with the rest retrieved from reference TRBV5-6 and TRBJ2-7, is DAGVTQSPTHLIKTRGQQVTLRCSPKSGHDTVSWYQQALGQGPQFIFQYYEEEERQRGNFPDRFSGHQFPNYSSELNVNALLLGDSALYLCASSSTGHLYYEQYFGPGTRLTVT.

The chain joins TRBV7-9 to TRBJ1-2; no definite D call. This CDR3 has 14 residues. The ends were cut back, 0 bases at V and 5 bases at J, with 10 bases in the middle. Germline V CDR1 and CDR2: SEHNR, FQNEAQ (reference sequence). CDR3 coding DNA: TGTGCCAGCAGCTTAGCTACGGCGGAATATGGCTACACCTTC. Its protein product is CASSLATAEYGYTF. Full variable domain (outside the CDR3, taken from reference TRBV7-9 and TRBJ1-2): DTGVSQNPRHKITKRGQNVTFRCDPISEHNRLYWYRQTLGQGPEFLTYFQNEAQLEKSRLLSDRFSAERPKGSFSTLEIQRTEQGDSAMYLCASSLATAEYGYTFGSGTRLTVV.

This chain uses TRBV6-5 with TRBJ2-7; a possible D gene is TRBD2 (7 bases). The germline V and J ends were trimmed by 2 bases and 6 bases, with 17 bases remaining between them. Germline loops: CDR1 MNHEY, CDR2 SVGAGI. The CDR3 is 15 residues long. The CDR3 nucleotides read TGTGCCAGCAGTTACATCCCAGGGGAGGGCGGCGAGCAGTACTTC. Its translation: CASSYIPGEGGEQYF.

The chain couples TRBV7-9 to TRBJ2-4; 9 bases align to TRBD2. The CDR3 sequence is 17 residues long. Germline V gives CDR1 SEHNR, CDR2 FQNEAQ (reference sequence). Trimming removed 0 bases from V and 5 bases from J; junction bases left unmatched: 8. The CDR3 loop is CASSLARASGVQNIQYF. For the CDR3, the DNA is TGTGCCAGCAGCTTAGCGAGGGCTAGCGGGGTTCAAAACATTCAGTACTTC.

This clone has a handful of counts. V and J are TRBV7-2 and TRBJ2-3; 9 bases are shared with TRBD2. The CDR3 extends over 17 amino acids. Germline assignment: CDR1 SGHTA and CDR2 FQGNSA. J was trimmed by 2 bases and V by 2 bases; bases with no gene match: 8. The CDR3 bases are TGTGCCAGCAGCTTATATCAGCGGGGGGTTTCCACAGATACGCAGTATTTT. Its protein is CASSLYQRGVSTDTQYF.

This clone was observed a handful of times. The chain couples TRBV5-1 to TRBJ2-3; 9 bases fit TRBD2. Germline loops: CDR1 SGHRS, CDR2 YFSETQ. V shed 0 bases and J 1 base; nucleotides not matched to a gene: 3. This CDR3 is built from 16 residues. The CDR3 loop reads CASSLDASGGTDTQYF. The CDR3 nucleotides read TGCGCCAGCAGCTTGGATGCTAGCGGGGGCACAGATACGCAGTATTTT.

The gene calls are TRBV6-5 and TRBJ2-5, with D unresolved. Trimming removed 0 bases from V and 2 bases from J, with 13 bases in between. Germline CDR1 MNHEY, CDR2 SVGAGI. This CDR3 is built from 16 residues. The DNA for the CDR3 is TGTGCCAGCAGTTACTCGAACGTGGCAGAACAAGAGACCCAGTACTTC. As protein: CASSYSNVAEQETQYF.

This clone has just one count. The V and J genes are TRBV10-2 and TRBJ2-2; 7 bases map to TRBD1. This CDR3 has 15 amino acids. V gave up 6 bases and J gave up 2 bases; unmatched junction bases: 6. Germline V lookup: CDR1 WSHSY, CDR2 SAAADI. The CDR3 DNA is TGCGCCAGCAGGAGAGGGACAGCCAACACCGGGGAGCTGTTTTTT. Translated: CASRRGTANTGELFF.

The chain couples TRBV6-6 to TRBJ2-1, with 7 positions matching TRBD2. CDR1 is MNHNY, CDR2 SVGAGI, per germline (reference sequence). V lost 5 bases and J lost 9; bases outside the gene matches: 7. The CDR3 spans 13 residues. DNA of the CDR3: TGTGCCAGCAGTGGGACTACCGTCGGTGAGCAGTTCTTC. It codes for CASSGTTVGEQFF.

The sample holds a few counts of this clone. The chain uses TRBV9 and TRBJ2-2; 15 positions match TRBD2. Trimming at V came to 6 bases and at J to 7 bases, leaving 7 bases not matched to a gene. Per germline, CDR1 SGDLS and CDR2 YYNGEE. CDR3 length equals 16 residues. CDR3 sequence: CASTVGLAGGGGELFF. Here the CDR3 DNA reads TGTGCCAGCACCGTCGGACTAGCGGGAGGGGGCGGGGAGCTGTTTTTT.

This clone was picked up one time. The V call is TRBV21-1, the J call TRBJ2-7; the table assigns TRBD1, which was not confirmed against the DNA. TRBV21-1 is a documented pseudogene. The CDR3 is made up of 15 amino acids. The DNA for the CDR3 is TGTGCCAGCAGCGAAGAGGGACATTTCACCTACGAGCAGTACTTC. Its protein product is CASSEEGHFTYEQYF.

V and J are TRBV9 and TRBJ2-1, with 7 bases fitting TRBD2. From germline, CDR1 is SGDLS and CDR2 YYNGEE. With V trimmed by 0 bases and J by 9 bases, 9 bases remained unmatched. The CDR3 spans 15 residues. This CDR3 reads CASSVGLALEGEQFF. For the CDR3, the DNA is TGTGCCAGCAGCGTAGGACTAGCTCTTGAGGGTGAGCAGTTCTTC.

The table lists this clone with a few counts. V is TRBV7-9 and J is TRBJ2-5, with TRBD1 as a possible D gene (6 bases). V gave up 5 bases and J gave up 3 bases, with 13 bases separating them. Germline lookup yields CDR1 SEHNR and CDR2 FQNEAQ (reference sequence). The CDR3 is 14 amino acids. The CDR3 DNA follows: TGTGCCAGCAGCGCCGGGACATTCAAAGAGACCCAGTACTTC. Translating gives CASSAGTFKETQYF.

The rearrangement links TRBV5-1 to TRBJ2-2; 9 bases are a match to TRBD1. This CDR3 contains 15 residues. Germline loops: CDR1 SGHRS, CDR2 YFSETQ. The junction had 4 bases not matched to a gene; V was cut back by 4 bases and J by 3 bases. The CDR3 DNA reads as TGCGCCAGCAGCCGAGGACAGGGGTACACCGGGGAGCTGTTTTTT. Its translation is CASSRGQGYTGELFF.

The V gene is TRBV4-1, the J gene TRBJ1-1; no reliable D call. Germline CDR1 and CDR2: MGHRA and YSYEKL. V dropped 2 bases and J dropped 2 bases, with 18 bases sitting between them. The CDR3 runs to 17 residues. This CDR3 is CASSQSDLAGINTEAFF. The CDR3, as DNA: TGCGCCAGCAGCCAATCAGACCTAGCGGGGATTAACACTGAAGCTTTCTTT.

The rearrangement uses TRBV6-5 and TRBJ1-2; 7 positions agree with TRBD1. Trimming removed 2 bases from V and 7 bases from J; junction bases left unmatched: 10. CDR3 size: 15 residues. CDR1 is MNHEY, CDR2 SVGAGI, per germline. The CDR3 region is CASSYGDSPASGYTF. DNA for the CDR3: TGTGCCAGCAGTTACGGGGACAGCCCCGCGAGTGGCTACACCTTC.

The V call is TRBV23-1, the J call TRBJ1-5; no firm D call. TRBV23-1 is placed among ORFs of uncertain function. This CDR3 contains 14 residues. V lost 0 bases, J lost 4 bases, and 7 bases lay in between. CDR3 region: CASSQSGENQPQHF. The DNA of the CDR3 is TGCGCCAGCAGTCAATCAGGAGAAAATCAGCCCCAGCATTTT.